A selection of T cell receptor beta chains follows, all from one sample in a study of T cell clones after liver transplantation. Data came from immunoSEQ multiplex PCR; TCRdb stores just in-frame clones and leaves some out. Among 77,000 or so clones listed, 80% were seen once. The specimen was CD4+ T cells from blood, collected 12 months after liver transplant. These receptors all come from a human patient who received a liver transplant. Some T cells may be the graft donor's. Both conserved end residues are part of each CDR3. D genes are given only for firm matches. Size values are once, few and many counts, or a class for expanded clones, and some rows have none.

TGTGCCACCGGGGGATACTATCAGCCCCAGCATTTT,CATGGYYQPQHF,TRBV19,NA,NA,12,TRBJ1-5
TGTGCCAGCAGCCTGCATAGAAACTCCTACGAGCAGTACTTC,CASSLHRNSYEQYF,TRBV11-3,NA,NA,14,TRBJ2-7
TGCGCCAGCTGTAAGGGAATGAACACCGGGGAGCTGTTTTTT,CASCKGMNTGELFF,TRBV5-1,NA,NA,14,TRBJ2-2
TGTGCCAGCAGCCCCCTGCGGGTGGCAGATACGCAGTATTTT,CASSPLRVADTQYF,TRBV14,NA,once,14,TRBJ2-3
TGTGCCAGCAGTCCCGACTGGTTCACAGATACGCAGTATTTT,CASSPDWFTDTQYF,TRBV27,NA,NA,14,TRBJ2-3
TGTGCCAGCAGTTTAGGGGGCATTACGAGCAATCAGCCCCAGCATTTT,CASSLGGITSNQPQHF,TRBV28,NA,NA,16,TRBJ1-5
TGCGCCAGCAGTAAACAGGGGAGGAATGAGCAGTTCTTC,CASSKQGRNEQFF,TRBV10-2,NA,NA,13,TRBJ2-1
TGCAGCGTTGTCGCGGACAGGGTTCTGGGGGGCTACACCTTC,CSVVADRVLGGYTF,TRBV29-1,TRBD1,NA,14,TRBJ1-2
TGCGCCAGCAGCTTCGACAGGGGACGAGGTGGCTACACCTTC,CASSFDRGRGGYTF,TRBV5-1,TRBD1,NA,14,TRBJ1-2
TGCGCCAGCAGCTTGGAACAGGGCTTCGGGTACGAGCAGTACTTC,CASSLEQGFGYEQYF,TRBV5-1,NA,NA,15,TRBJ2-7
TGTGCCAGCAGTTTATCTTGGACAGTCACCGGGGAGCTGTTTTTT,CASSLSWTVTGELFF,TRBV27,NA,NA,15,TRBJ2-2
TGTGCCAGCAGCTTTTTCTCCTACGAGCAGTACTTC,CASSFFSYEQYF,TRBV7-9,NA,few,12,TRBJ2-7
TGTGCCAGCAGCGCTCAGTTTGGGACAGTTAGCGCCGAGCAGTACTTC,CASSAQFGTVSAEQYF,TRBV9,TRBD1,NA,16,TRBJ2-7
TGTGCCAGCAGTAGACCGGGACTAGCGAGTTACAATGAGCAGTTCTTC,CASSRPGLASYNEQFF,TRBV28,TRBD2,few,16,TRBJ2-1
TGCGCCAGCAGCTTGGCCAAGGGTGGTGGGGGCTCGAACACTGAAGCTTTCTTT,CASSLAKGGGGSNTEAFF,TRBV5-1,NA,NA,18,TRBJ1-1
TGTGCCAGCAGTTCCCCGAGGGGAGAAGGAGGAGATACGCAGTATTTT,CASSSPRGEGGDTQYF,TRBV27,NA,NA,16,TRBJ2-3
TGTGCCAGCAGTCCAACCCTCACAGGGCGTGAAGCTTTCTTT,CASSPTLTGREAFF,TRBV28,NA,NA,14,TRBJ1-1
TGCGCCAGCAGCTTGTCACTGACTAGCGGGAGTGGGATGGAACAGTTCTTC,CASSLSLTSGSGMEQFF,TRBV5-1,TRBD2,NA,17,TRBJ2-1
TGTGCCAGCAGTTCCCAGGGACGTCAGCCCCAGCATTTT,CASSSQGRQPQHF,TRBV27,NA,NA,13,TRBJ1-5
TGTGCCAGCAGCTCTTTACATGAAGCCAAAAACATTCAGTACTTC,CASSSLHEAKNIQYF,TRBV7-2,NA,NA,15,TRBJ2-4
TGTGCCATCAGTGTTAGCGGGAGGTACGAGCAGTACTTC,CAISVSGRYEQYF,TRBV10-3,TRBD2,NA,13,TRBJ2-7
TGTGCCAGCAGCTTATTTGGAGGGGTAGAGACCCAGTACTTC,CASSLFGGVETQYF,TRBV7-3,NA,NA,14,TRBJ2-5
TGTGCCAGCAGCCCGGACAGAAACTATGGCTACACCTTC,CASSPDRNYGYTF,TRBV7-2,NA,NA,13,TRBJ1-2
TGTGCCAGCAGCTTAGAGGGGGGAGGGCCGTACGAGCAGTACTTC,CASSLEGGGPYEQYF,TRBV7-2,NA,NA,15,TRBJ2-7
TGTGCCAGCAGTGAAGGGACTAGCGGGAGGCGCTCGGATACGCAGTATTTT,CASSEGTSGRRSDTQYF,TRBV2,TRBD2,few,17,TRBJ2-3
TGTGCCAGCAGCTTCGAAGGGGCCTATGGCTACACCTTC,CASSFEGAYGYTF,TRBV7-9,NA,NA,13,TRBJ1-2
TGCGCCAGCAGCTTGGGTGGGGGGAACATTCAGTACTTC,CASSLGGGNIQYF,TRBV5-1,NA,NA,13,TRBJ2-4
TGCGCCAGCAGCCAAGATGGGGAGCGCTTTAGGAATCAGCCCCAGCATTTT,CASSQDGERFRNQPQHF,TRBV4-1,NA,NA,17,TRBJ1-5
TGCGCCAGCACGGGACAGGGGGCTTCTAATGAAAAACTGTTTTTT,CASTGQGASNEKLFF,TRBV5-1,TRBD1,NA,15,TRBJ1-4
TGTGCCAGCAGTTACGCCGGCGCTCAGCCCCAGCATTTT,CASSYAGAQPQHF,TRBV6-5,NA,NA,13,TRBJ1-5
TGTGCCAGCTCACCGGCCAGGAATGAGCAGTTCTTC,CASSPARNEQFF,TRBV18,NA,NA,12,TRBJ2-1
TGCGCCAGCAGCCAAGATCCGAACCGGGGGACAACTAATGAAAAACTGTTTTTT,CASSQDPNRGTTNEKLFF,TRBV4-3,NA,NA,18,TRBJ1-4
TGTGCCAGTAGTCTCCACAGGAACACCGGGGAGCTGTTTTTT,CASSLHRNTGELFF,TRBV19,NA,NA,14,TRBJ2-2
TGCGCCAGCTCCCGGACTAGCTCCTACAATGAGCAGTTCTTC,CASSRTSSYNEQFF,TRBV5-1,TRBD2,NA,14,TRBJ2-1
TGCAGTGCTGGACAGGGATATGGCTACACCTTC,CSAGQGYGYTF,TRBV20-1,TRBD1,few,11,TRBJ1-2
TGTGCCAGCAGCGTAGGGACAGGTCCCCTCGCAGATACGCAGTATTTT,CASSVGTGPLADTQYF,TRBV9,TRBD1,NA,16,TRBJ2-3
TGTGCCAGTAGTGACAGGGTGGGTCAGCCCCAGCATTTT,CASSDRVGQPQHF,TRBV19,TRBD1,NA,13,TRBJ1-5
TGCGCCAGCAGCTTGGCCGGAGGGGGGCGCATTGTGGATGAGCAGTTCTTC,CASSLAGGGRIVDEQFF,TRBV5-1,NA,once,17,TRBJ2-1
TGTGCCAGCAGCGTAGGGACAGGGGTCGGTGGCTACACCTTC,CASSVGTGVGGYTF,TRBV9,TRBD1,NA,14,TRBJ1-2
TGTGCCAGCAGTTTCCGGAACACCGGGGAGCTGTTTTTT,CASSFRNTGELFF,TRBV28,NA,NA,13,TRBJ2-2
TGTGCCAGCAGCCTCGCCGGTATGAACACTGAAGCTTTCTTT,CASSLAGMNTEAFF,TRBV14,NA,few,14,TRBJ1-1
TGCGCCAGCAGCCAAGATGGAAGCGGGACCCTCTACAATGAGCAGTTCTTC,CASSQDGSGTLYNEQFF,TRBV4-1,TRBD2,once,17,TRBJ2-1
TGTGCCATCAGTGTGGGGTACACGAACACTGAAGCTTTCTTT,CAISVGYTNTEAFF,TRBV10-3,NA,NA,14,TRBJ1-1
TGTGCCAGCAGTCCCGGGACAGCCGCCTCCGAGCAGTACTTC,CASSPGTAASEQYF,TRBV27,TRBD1,few,14,TRBJ2-7
TGTGCCAGTAGCGATCACAGTCAGAATGAAAAACTGTTTTTT,CASSDHSQNEKLFF,TRBV19,NA,NA,14,TRBJ1-4
TGTGCCAGCAGTGGGACAGGGGGGGTAAATAGCAATCAGCCCCAGCATTTT,CASSGTGGVNSNQPQHF,TRBV6-1,TRBD1,NA,17,TRBJ1-5
TGTGCCAGCAGTTTCTCTCCTTTCAATGAAAAACTGTTTTTT,CASSFSPFNEKLFF,TRBV5-4,NA,NA,14,TRBJ1-4
TGCGCCAGCAGCCCGGACCCAACTAATGAAAAACTGTTTTTT,CASSPDPTNEKLFF,TRBV5-1,NA,NA,14,TRBJ1-4
TGCGCCAGCAGTGATTCCGGGAGTCCCTACAATGAACAGTTCTTC,CASSDSGSPYNEQFF,TRBV10-2,NA,NA,15,TRBJ2-1
TGTGCCAGCAGCCTCTGGACAGGGTATAGCAATCAGCCCCAGCATTTT,CASSLWTGYSNQPQHF,TRBV5-6,TRBD1,NA,16,TRBJ1-5
TGCGCCAGCAGCTTGGAACTGAACACTGAAGCTTTCTTT,CASSLELNTEAFF,TRBV5-1,NA,NA,13,TRBJ1-1
TGCGCCAGCAGCCCCGTAAACAGGATCAATGAGCAGTTCTTC,CASSPVNRINEQFF,TRBV5-1,NA,once,14,TRBJ2-1
TGTGCCAGCAGCGATACCAGGGGGCGTGTTCAGCCCCAGCATTTT,CASSDTRGRVQPQHF,TRBV28,TRBD1,few,15,TRBJ1-5
TGTGCCAGCTCGACTGGTTTGGGAGGCTACACCTTC,CASSTGLGGYTF,TRBV28,NA,few,12,TRBJ1-2
TGTGCCAGCAGGGAGGCTTACGAGCAGTACTTC,CASREAYEQYF,TRBV6-1,NA,NA,11,TRBJ2-7